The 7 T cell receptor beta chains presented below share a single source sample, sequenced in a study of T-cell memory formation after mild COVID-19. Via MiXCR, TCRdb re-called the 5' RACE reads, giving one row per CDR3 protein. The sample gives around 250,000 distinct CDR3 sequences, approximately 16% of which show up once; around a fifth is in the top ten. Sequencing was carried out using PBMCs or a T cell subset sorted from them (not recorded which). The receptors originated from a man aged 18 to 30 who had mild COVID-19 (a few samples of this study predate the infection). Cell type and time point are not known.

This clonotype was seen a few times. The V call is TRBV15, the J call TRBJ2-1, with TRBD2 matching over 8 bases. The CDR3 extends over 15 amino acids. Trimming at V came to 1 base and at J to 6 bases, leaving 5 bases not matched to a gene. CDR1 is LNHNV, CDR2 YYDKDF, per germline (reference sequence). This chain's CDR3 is CATSRVGGAFNEQFF. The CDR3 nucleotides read TGTGCCACCAGCAGAGTCGGGGGGGCATTCAATGAGCAGTTCTTC.

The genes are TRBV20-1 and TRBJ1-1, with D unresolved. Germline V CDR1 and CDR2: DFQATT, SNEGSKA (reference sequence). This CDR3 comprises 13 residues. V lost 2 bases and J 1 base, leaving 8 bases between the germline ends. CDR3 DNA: TGCAGTGCTAGACGAGACGGGAACACTGAAGCTTTCTTT. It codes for CSARRDGNTEAFF.

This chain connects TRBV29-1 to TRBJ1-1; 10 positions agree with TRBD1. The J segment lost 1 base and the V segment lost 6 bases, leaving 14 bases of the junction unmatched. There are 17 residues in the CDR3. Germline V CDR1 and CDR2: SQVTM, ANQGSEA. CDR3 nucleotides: TGCAGCGTCCGGGCCCGAGGACAGGGGGAGCCGAACACTGAAGCTTTCTTT. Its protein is CSVRARGQGEPNTEAFF.

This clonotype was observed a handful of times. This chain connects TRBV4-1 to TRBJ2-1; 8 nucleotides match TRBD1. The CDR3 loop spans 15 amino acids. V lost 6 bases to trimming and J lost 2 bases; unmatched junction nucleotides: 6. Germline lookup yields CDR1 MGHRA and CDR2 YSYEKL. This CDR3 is CASSLQGAAYNEQFF. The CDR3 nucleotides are TGCGCCAGCAGTCTTCAGGGGGCCGCCTACAATGAGCAGTTCTTC.

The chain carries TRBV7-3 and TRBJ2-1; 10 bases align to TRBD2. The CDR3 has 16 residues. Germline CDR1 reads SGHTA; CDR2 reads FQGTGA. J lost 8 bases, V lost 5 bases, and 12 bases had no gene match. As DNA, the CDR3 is TGTGCCAGCAGCCAGGCCAGCGGGGGGGCCTCGGATGAGCAGTTCTTC. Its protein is CASSQASGGASDEQFF.

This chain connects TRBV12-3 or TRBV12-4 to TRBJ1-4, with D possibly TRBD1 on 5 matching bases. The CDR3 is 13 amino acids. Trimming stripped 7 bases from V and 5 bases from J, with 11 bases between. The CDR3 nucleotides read TGTGCCAGCAAAGACAGATCGAATGAAAAACTGTTTTTT. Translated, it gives CASKDRSNEKLFF.

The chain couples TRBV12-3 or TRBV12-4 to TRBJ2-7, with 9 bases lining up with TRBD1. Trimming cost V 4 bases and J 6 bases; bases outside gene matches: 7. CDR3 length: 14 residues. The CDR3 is CASSSRDRAGEQYV. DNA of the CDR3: TGTGCCAGCAGTTCCCGGGACAGGGCTGGCGAGCAGTACGTC.